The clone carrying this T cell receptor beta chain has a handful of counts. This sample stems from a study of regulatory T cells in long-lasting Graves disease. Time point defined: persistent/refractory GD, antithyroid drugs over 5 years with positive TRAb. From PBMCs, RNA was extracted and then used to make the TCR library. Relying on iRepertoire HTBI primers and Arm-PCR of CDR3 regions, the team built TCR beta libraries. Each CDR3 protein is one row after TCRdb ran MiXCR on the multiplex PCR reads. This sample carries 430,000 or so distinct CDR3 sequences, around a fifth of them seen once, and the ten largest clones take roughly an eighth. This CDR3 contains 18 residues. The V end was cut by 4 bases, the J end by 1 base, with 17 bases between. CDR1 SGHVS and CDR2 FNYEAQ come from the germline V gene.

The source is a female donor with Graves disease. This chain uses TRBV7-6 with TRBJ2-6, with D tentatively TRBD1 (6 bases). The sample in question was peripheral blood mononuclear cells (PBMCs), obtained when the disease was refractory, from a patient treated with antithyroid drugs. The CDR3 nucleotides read TGTGCCAGCAGCTATTCAACAGGGCTGCGGTCTGGGGCCAACGTCCTGACTTTC. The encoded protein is CASSYSTGLRSGANVLTF.